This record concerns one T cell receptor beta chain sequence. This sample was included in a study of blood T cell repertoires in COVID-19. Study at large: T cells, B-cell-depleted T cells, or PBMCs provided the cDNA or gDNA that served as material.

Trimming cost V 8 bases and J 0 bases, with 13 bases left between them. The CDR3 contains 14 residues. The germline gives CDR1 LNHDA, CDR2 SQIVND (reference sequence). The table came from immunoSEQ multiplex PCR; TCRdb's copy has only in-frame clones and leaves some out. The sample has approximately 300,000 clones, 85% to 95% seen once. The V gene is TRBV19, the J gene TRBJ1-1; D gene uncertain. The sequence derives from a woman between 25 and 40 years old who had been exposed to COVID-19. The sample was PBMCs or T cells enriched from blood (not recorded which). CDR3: CASAPRHMNTEAFF. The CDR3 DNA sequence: TGTGCCAGTGCGCCCAGGCACATGAACACTGAAGCTTTCTTT.